This TCR beta chain was documented in a study of T cell changes during pregnancy in multiple sclerosis. Clones were read by immunoSEQ multiplex PCR, and TCRdb kept only the in-frame ones, dropping some. In the table there are 65,000 to 70,000 clones, around 92% of which are singletons. CDR3 length: 18 residues. CDR1 is MDHEN and CDR2 is SYDVKM in the germline V gene. Deletions cut 1 base from V and 10 bases from J, with 27 bases between. The chain combines TRBV28 with TRBJ2-3; D perhaps matches TRBD1 (6 bases). The clonotype comes from a female donor in good health, enrolled as a control in a pregnancy study. Sequenced material: peripheral blood, taken in the third trimester of pregnancy. DNA of the CDR3: TGTGCCAGCAGTTTATTGGTATTCGACAGGCGGGTTAGCCGACCGCAGTATTTT. This codes for CASSLLVFDRRVSRPQYF.